This entry describes one TCR beta chain. Its recognized antigen is unknown. No base quality information exists; no much larger clone differs at one position. The germline V gene gives CDR1 as SNHLY and CDR2 as FYNNEI. The trim is 7 bases for V and 0 bases for J, with a gap of 6 bases between the germline ends. The CDR3 sequence holds 12 residues, the cysteine and phenylalanine included. This entry keeps only the CDR3 DNA: 36 bases, framed from base 1. This sample is part of a study of shared clonotypes between healthy human individuals (dated by TCRdb to the early 2020s). General notes on the study: The cohort included a few men and a couple of women between 18 and 49 years of age. Per donor, three plates each were used for CD4 naive and CD4 memory, two for CD8 naive, and one for CD8 memory. Blood TCR repertoires of roughly 5 healthy adults were deeply sequenced to estimate repertoire size and the extent of clonotype sharing between individuals. Libraries were prepared and TCR repertoires were sequenced by different laboratories using diverse techniques, in order to increase sequencing depth and limit assay-specific biases. Each donor's leukapheresis produced roughly between roughly 0.94 and 9.5 billion PBMCs. The full study reports these points: Higher generation probabilities were observed for clonotypes shared by all four sorted-subset donors than for non-shared clonotypes. Even with the large sequencing depth, rarefaction of the sorted-subset datasets indicated that sequencing was incomplete. Only blood was sampled, and tissue TCR repertoires likely differ from those in blood. Estimated clonotype richness was generally larger for naive than for memory subsets. About 4.5% of naive CD4, 3.5% of naive CD8, roughly 2.4% of memory CD4, and approximately 0.4% of memory CD8 clonotypes were shared across several donors. Based on pairwise subsampling, the degree of clonotype sharing among donors was expected to be affected by sequencing depth. The genetic and exposure-history diversity represented was limited by the small number of donors.

Donors were healthy HIV-negative adults with no recently reported acute infections or vaccinations. All donors were Caucasian adults living in Nashville, Tennessee, USA. CD4+ T cells were enriched through magnetic negative selection, after which naive cells were positively selected on CD45RA and the remaining negative fraction served as the memory subset. Blood was obtained by leukapheresis, after which PBMCs were separated by Ficoll-Histopaque density gradient centrifugation and cryopreserved in liquid nitrogen vapor phase. Analytical flow cytometry was used to check the purity and quantity of every magnetically sorted T cell population. Each sorted fraction had its genomic DNA isolated and then quantified by UV absorbance on a Nanodrop 2000c. Using the deep immunoSEQ assay, TCR CDR3 regions were amplified from genomic DNA by multiplex PCR. Genomic DNA extracted from each cell subset was distributed evenly over all wells of several immunoSEQ 96-well plates, and each plate served as one replicate. For sorted subsets, roughly 200 ng of genomic DNA, equivalent to around 29,000 T cell genomes, went into each replicate PCR. Purified libraries were quantified with a Qubit 3.0 fluorometer, sized on a Bioanalyzer 2100, and re-quantified with the KAPA Library Quantification kit. Each immunoSEQ 96-well plate was sequenced on its own single-read 150-cycle Illumina NextSeq 550 flow cell. The paper's data handling went like this. Because only junctional sequences without quality scores were contained in the immunoSEQ output, filtering matching that applied to full-length reads could not be performed. Sequences were annotated with PyIR, a Python wrapper for IgBLAST v1.9, using IMGT germline references to assign V/J genes and CDR3. Reads were removed for weak V/J assignments (E-value above 1e-6), missing CDR3, stop codons, out-of-frame junctions, or ambiguous translated residues. V3J clonotypes were defined as sequences sharing an identical inferred V gene, J gene, and CDR3 amino acid sequence. Percentage overlap between repertoires was computed as shared unique clonotypes divided by the size of the smaller repertoire. Repertoire richness was assessed with RTK rarefaction, the Chao1 estimator, and Recon v2.1 estimates of unobserved clonotypes. For all TCRbeta clonotypes obtained by the gDNA method from a handful of donors, generation probabilities were computed with OLGA. TCRdb obtained this table from immuneACCESS and retained in-frame rearrangements with V and J assigned. These tables miss some clones; where compared with another copy, unresolved V genes account for less than half of the shortfall, and the remainder is unexplained. The DNA was the basis for D and trimming; V, J and clone size are from that table. A total of 850,000 to 1,200,000 clones appear in this sample, approximately 68% of them only once. The top ten constitute about 1.5% of the sample.

The sequencing sample was made of memory CD4+ T cells sorted from blood. The sample's cell subset or site label, decoded: CD45RA-negative fraction. The chain is assembled from TRBV2 and TRBJ2-5; confidence is insufficient to name the D gene. The sequence was obtained from a young man in good health. The CDR3 amino acid sequence is: CASTAYQETQYF. The DNA is as follows: TGTGCCAGCACCGCGTACCAAGAGACCCAGTACTTC.